This is a list of T cell receptor beta chains from one sample in a study of T cells in Graves' hyperthyroidism and ophthalmopathy. TCRdb used MiXCR to reprocess the multiplex PCR reads, holding one entry per CDR3 protein. The table has about 480,000 distinct CDR3 sequences, roughly an eighth seen once; the top ten hold 15% to 20%. Specimen: blood. The source is a woman between 18 and 30 years old with Graves' hyperthyroidism. Both conserved end residues are part of each CDR3. The D gene is left open where the match is weak. A row's size may be missing; if present it is once, few, many or a size class.

size	length	V	D	J	CDR3	DNA
few	13	TRBV2	-	TRBJ2-7	CASRDRGFYEQYF	TGTGCCAGCAGGGACAGAGGATTCTACGAGCAGTACTTC
many	18	TRBV24-1	-	TRBJ1-1	CATSDPGRGVGVITEAFF	TGTGCCACCAGTGATCCCGGCAGGGGCGTTGGAGTCATCACTGAAGCTTTCTTT
many	13	TRBV20-1	-	TRBJ2-3	CSASSLASDTQYF	TGCAGTGCCTCGTCACTAGCTTCAGATACGCAGTATTTT
many	14	TRBV5-1	-	TRBJ1-4	CASSLGPENEKLFF	TGCGCCAGCAGCTTGGGCCCGGAGAATGAAAAACTGTTTTTT
many	16	TRBV18	-	TRBJ2-1	CASSPPRMASDNEQFF	TGTGCCAGCTCACCACCGCGGATGGCGTCCGACAATGAGCAGTTCTTC
-	13	TRBV7-3	-	TRBJ2-1	CATAVSEYNEQFF	TGTGCCACCGCCGTGTCGGAATACAATGAGCAGTTCTTC
many	16	TRBV6-1	TRBD2	TRBJ2-2	CASSPGLAESTGELFF	TGTGCCAGCAGTCCTGGACTAGCGGAGAGCACCGGGGAGCTGTTTTTT
-	18	TRBV11-2	TRBD2	TRBJ2-5	CASGGVGLAGGAQETQYF	TGTGCCAGCGGAGGGGTAGGGCTAGCGGGAGGAGCCCAAGAGACCCAGTACTTC
many	15	TRBV3-1	-	TRBJ2-1	CASSQGGGYDNEQFF	TGTGCCAGCAGCCAAGGGGGTGGGTATGACAATGAGCAGTTCTTC
-	16	TRBV6-6	-	TRBJ2-2	CASSYSSTGEGGELFF	TGTGCCAGCAGTTACTCGTCCACAGGGGAGGGCGGGGAGCTGTTTTTT
many	18	TRBV2	TRBD2	TRBJ2-3	CASSEGTSGSFSTDTQYF	TGTGCCAGCAGTGAAGGGACTAGCGGGAGTTTTAGCACAGATACGCAGTATTTT
-	15	TRBV11-3	TRBD2	TRBJ2-1	CASKLTSGSLNEQFF	TGTGCCAGCAAACTAACTAGCGGGAGTCTCAATGAGCAGTTCTTC
many	15	TRBV7-9	-	TRBJ2-5	CASSLPQGFRETQYF	TGTGCCAGCAGCTTACCGCAGGGGTTCAGAGAGACCCAGTACTTC
many	14	TRBV5-1	-	TRBJ1-1	CASTTLPGNTEAFF	TGCGCCAGCACCACCCTGCCAGGTAACACTGAAGCTTTCTTT
many	13	TRBV11-2	-	TRBJ2-1	CASSVVGLGEQFF	TGTGCCAGCAGTGTTGTGGGCCTCGGTGAGCAGTTCTTC
-	17	TRBV9	TRBD1	TRBJ2-1	CASSRPHRGSSYNEQFF	TGTGCCAGCAGCCGCCCTCACAGGGGGAGCTCCTACAATGAGCAGTTCTTC
many	14	TRBV6-1	-	TRBJ2-1	CASRWGLSYNEQFF	TGTGCCAGCAGATGGGGACTCTCCTACAATGAGCAGTTCTTC
-	14	TRBV18	-	TRBJ2-2	CASSSVDYTGELFF	TGTGCCAGCTCATCAGTTGACTACACCGGGGAGCTGTTTTTT
-	13	TRBV24-1	-	TRBJ2-2	CATSEPSPRELFF	TGTGCCACCAGTGAGCCCTCCCCCAGGGAGCTGTTTTTT
-	14	TRBV10-3	-	TRBJ1-3	CATLGEFSGNTIYF	TGTGCCACCTTAGGGGAGTTCTCTGGAAACACCATATATTTT
many	15	TRBV6-1	TRBD2	TRBJ2-3	CATGGLATTTDTQYF	TGTGCCACCGGGGGACTAGCGACTACTACAGATACGCAGTATTTT
few	13	TRBV10-3	-	TRBJ2-7	CATGDDSSYEQYF	TGTGCCACCGGAGACGACAGCTCCTACGAGCAGTACTTC
many	16	TRBV2	TRBD1	TRBJ2-2	CASIGAGQGQTGELFF	TGTGCCAGCATCGGGGCGGGACAGGGTCAGACCGGGGAGCTGTTTTTT
-	14	TRBV9	-	TRBJ1-2	CASSDETGWGGYTF	TGTGCCAGCAGCGACGAGACCGGTTGGGGTGGCTACACCTTC
many	13	TRBV12-3/TRBV12-4	TRBD1	TRBJ1-1	CASTLTGGTEAFF	TGTGCCAGCACTTTGACAGGGGGCACTGAAGCTTTCTTT
many	16	TRBV19	-	TRBJ1-2	CASSIDTRSQQYGYTF	TGTGCCAGTAGTATAGATACGCGGAGCCAGCAATATGGCTACACCTTC
-	19	TRBV2	-	TRBJ2-1	CATSDPSRPGVSSYNEQFF	TGTGCCACCAGTGATCCCTCTAGGCCGGGAGTTAGCTCCTACAATGAGCAGTTCTTC
many	17	TRBV2	TRBD2	TRBJ2-1	CASSEDIAGFSGNEQFF	TGTGCCAGCAGTGAGGATATAGCGGGATTCTCCGGGAATGAGCAGTTCTTC